This passage covers 8 T cell receptor beta chains from one sample sequenced in a study of T cell responses to AZD1222 COVID-19 vaccine. Measured with immunoSEQ multiplex PCR; TCRdb has only the in-frame clones, and not every one. The sample lists approximately 84,000 clones; 80% to 90% were seen once. The sequencing here drew on peripheral blood, taken 28 days after the second AZD1222 dose. These receptors all stem from an adult who received the AZD1222 COVID-19 vaccine.

CDR3 DNA: TGTGCCTGGAGTGTACTTGGAAACATTCAGTACTTC. It codes for CAWSVLGNIQYF. This chain connects TRBV30 to TRBJ2-4; D is unclear. The CDR3 covers 12 residues. Germline V gene sequence: CDR1 GTSNPN, CDR2 SVGIG (reference sequence). V was shortened by 0 bases and J by 6 bases, with 6 bases between the two germline ends.

The J gene is TRBJ1-4, the V gene TRBV19; D gene ambiguous. CDR1 is LNHDA and CDR2 is SQIVND in the germline V gene (reference sequence). Deletions cut 3 bases from V and 2 bases from J, with 7 bases between. This CDR3 comprises 14 residues. DNA for the CDR3: TGTGCCAGTAGTATTCGACCGACTAATGAAAAACTGTTTTTT. This codes for CASSIRPTNEKLFF.

With regard to this clone: Other DNA sequences in this sample translate to the same CDR3. The rearrangement joins TRBV12-3 or TRBV12-4 to TRBJ1-1, with 7 bases lining up with TRBD1. This CDR3 contains 12 residues. Trimming at V came to 2 bases and at J to 7 bases, leaving 1 base not matched to a gene. This CDR3 is CASSLRGREAFF. Here the CDR3 DNA reads TGTGCCAGCAGTTTAAGGGGGCGTGAAGCTTTCTTT.

This clone was seen just once. The chain links TRBV24-1 to TRBJ2-1; TRBD2 is a possible D gene (6 bases). This CDR3 spans 17 amino acids. The V end was cut by 5 bases, the J end by 2 bases, with 18 bases between. In germline, CDR1 is KGHDR, CDR2 SFDVKD. CDR3 region: CATSGGPGTQTYNEQFF. The DNA of the CDR3 is TGTGCCACCAGTGGTGGTCCCGGGACTCAGACCTACAATGAGCAGTTCTTC.

CDR3 in amino acids: CASSLGGNYGYTF. DNA of the CDR3: TGTGCCAGCAGCTTGGGCGGGAACTATGGCTACACCTTC. This chain uses TRBV5-6 with TRBJ1-2; unclear D gene. CDR3 length equals 13 residues. Trimming pared 0 bases from V and 2 bases from J, leaving 5 bases between. Germline values: CDR1 SGHDT, CDR2 YYEEEE.

The chain couples TRBV6-2 or TRBV6-3 to TRBJ2-7; 9 bases line up with TRBD2. Germline CDR1 MNHEY, CDR2 SVGEGT. With V trimmed by 2 bases and J by 2 bases, 13 bases remained unmatched. The CDR3 runs to 18 residues. The CDR3 nucleotides read TGTGCCAGCAGTTACACGGCTAGCGGGACGAAACCCACCTACGAGCAGTACTTC. This sequence encodes CASSYTASGTKPTYEQYF.

The CDR3 is CASSYQPQGDTEAFF. The CDR3 bases are TGTGCCAGCAGTTACCAACCACAGGGGGACACTGAAGCTTTCTTT. The chain has TRBV6-5 and TRBJ1-1; TRBD1 agrees at 8 bases. V was pared by 2 bases and J by 3 bases, with 5 bases of the junction left unmatched. Germline V CDR1 and CDR2: MNHEY, SVGAGI. CDR3 length: 15 amino acids.

The V and J genes are TRBV29-1 and TRBJ1-5, with D maybe TRBD1 (5 bases). V lost 6 bases to trimming and J lost 5 bases, with 11 bases between them. CDR1 is SQVTM and CDR2 is ANQGSEA in the germline V gene. This CDR3 region has 12 residues. CDR3 sequence reads: CSVGDGYQPQHF. CDR3 nucleotides: TGCAGCGTGGGGGACGGATATCAGCCCCAGCATTTT.